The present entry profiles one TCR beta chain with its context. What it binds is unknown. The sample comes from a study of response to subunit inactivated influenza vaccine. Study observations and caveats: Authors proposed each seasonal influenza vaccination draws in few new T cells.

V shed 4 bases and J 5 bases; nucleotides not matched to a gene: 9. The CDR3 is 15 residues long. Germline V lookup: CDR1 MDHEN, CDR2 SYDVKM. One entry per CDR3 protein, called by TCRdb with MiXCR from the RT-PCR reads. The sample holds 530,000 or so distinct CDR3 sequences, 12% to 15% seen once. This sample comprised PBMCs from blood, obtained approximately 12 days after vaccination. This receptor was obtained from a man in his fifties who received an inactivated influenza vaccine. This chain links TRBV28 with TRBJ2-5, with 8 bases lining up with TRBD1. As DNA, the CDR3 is TGTGCCAGCAGTTACCAGGGGGCGAGGGGGGAGACCCAGTACTTC. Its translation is CASSYQGARGETQYF. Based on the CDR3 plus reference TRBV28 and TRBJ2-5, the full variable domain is DVKVTQSSRYLVKRTGEKVFLECVQDMDHENMFWYRQDPGLGLRLIYFSYDVKMKEKGDIPEGYSVSREKKERFSLILESASTNQTSMYLCASSYQGARGETQYFGPGTRLLVL.